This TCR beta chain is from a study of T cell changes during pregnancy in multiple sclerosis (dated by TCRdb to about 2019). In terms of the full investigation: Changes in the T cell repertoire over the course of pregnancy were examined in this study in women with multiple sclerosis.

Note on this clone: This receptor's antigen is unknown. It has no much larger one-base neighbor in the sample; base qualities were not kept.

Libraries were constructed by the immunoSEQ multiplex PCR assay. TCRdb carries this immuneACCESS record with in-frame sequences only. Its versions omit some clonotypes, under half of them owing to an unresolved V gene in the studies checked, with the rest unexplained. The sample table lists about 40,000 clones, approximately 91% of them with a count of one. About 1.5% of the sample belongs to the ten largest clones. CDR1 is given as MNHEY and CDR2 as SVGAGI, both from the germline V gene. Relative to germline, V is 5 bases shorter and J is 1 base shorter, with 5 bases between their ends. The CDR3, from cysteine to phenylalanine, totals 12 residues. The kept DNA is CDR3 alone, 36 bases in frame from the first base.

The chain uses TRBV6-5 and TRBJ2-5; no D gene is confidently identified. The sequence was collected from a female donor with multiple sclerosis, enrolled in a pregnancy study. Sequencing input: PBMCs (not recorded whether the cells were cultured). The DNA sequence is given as TGTGCCAGCAGTAAGACCCAAGAGACCCAGTACTTC. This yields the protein CASSKTQETQYF.